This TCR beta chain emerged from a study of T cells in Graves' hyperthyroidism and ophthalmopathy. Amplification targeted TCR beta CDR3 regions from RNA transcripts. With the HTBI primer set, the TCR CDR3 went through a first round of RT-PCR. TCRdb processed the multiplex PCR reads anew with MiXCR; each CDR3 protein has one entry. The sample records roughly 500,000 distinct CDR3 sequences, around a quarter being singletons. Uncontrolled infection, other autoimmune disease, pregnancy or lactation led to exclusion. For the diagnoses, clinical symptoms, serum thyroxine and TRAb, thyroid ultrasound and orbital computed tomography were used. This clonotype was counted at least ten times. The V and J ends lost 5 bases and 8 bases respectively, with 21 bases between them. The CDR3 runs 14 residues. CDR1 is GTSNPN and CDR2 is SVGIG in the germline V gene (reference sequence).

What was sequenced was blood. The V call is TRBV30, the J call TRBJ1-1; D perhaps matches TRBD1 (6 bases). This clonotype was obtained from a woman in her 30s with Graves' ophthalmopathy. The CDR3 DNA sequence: TGTGCCTGGTACCCACGGCTGGGGGGCAGGGAAGCTTTCTTT. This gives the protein CAWYPRLGGREAFF. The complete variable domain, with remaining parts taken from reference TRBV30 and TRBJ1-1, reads SQTIHQWPATLVQPVGSPLSLECTVEGTSNPNLYWYRQAAGRGLQLLFYSVGIGQISSEVPQNLSASRPQDRQFILSSKKLLLSDSGFYLCAWYPRLGGREAFFGQGTRLTVV.